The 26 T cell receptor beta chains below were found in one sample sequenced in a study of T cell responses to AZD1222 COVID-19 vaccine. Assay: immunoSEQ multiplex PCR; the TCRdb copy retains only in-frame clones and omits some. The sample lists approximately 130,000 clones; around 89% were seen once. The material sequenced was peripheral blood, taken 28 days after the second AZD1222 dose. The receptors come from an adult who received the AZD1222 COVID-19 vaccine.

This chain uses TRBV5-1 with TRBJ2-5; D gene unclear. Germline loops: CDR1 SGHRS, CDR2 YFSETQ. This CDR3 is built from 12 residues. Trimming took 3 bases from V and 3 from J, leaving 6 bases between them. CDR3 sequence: CASSWNEETQYF. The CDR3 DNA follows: TGCGCCAGCAGCTGGAATGAAGAGACCCAGTACTTC.

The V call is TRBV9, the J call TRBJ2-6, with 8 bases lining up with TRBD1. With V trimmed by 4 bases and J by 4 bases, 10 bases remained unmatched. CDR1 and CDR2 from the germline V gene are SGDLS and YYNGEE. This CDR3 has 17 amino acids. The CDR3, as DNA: TGTGCCAGCAGCTTTAGGACAGGGAGTACAGGGGCCAACGTCCTGACTTTC. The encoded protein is CASSFRTGSTGANVLTF.

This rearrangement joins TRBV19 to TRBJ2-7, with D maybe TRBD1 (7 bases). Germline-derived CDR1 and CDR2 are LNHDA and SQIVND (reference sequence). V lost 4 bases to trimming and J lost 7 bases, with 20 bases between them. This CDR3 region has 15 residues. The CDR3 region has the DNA TGTGCCAGTAGTACCCTCCGACAGGGAGCGGGTGAGCAGTACTTC. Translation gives CASSTLRQGAGEQYF.

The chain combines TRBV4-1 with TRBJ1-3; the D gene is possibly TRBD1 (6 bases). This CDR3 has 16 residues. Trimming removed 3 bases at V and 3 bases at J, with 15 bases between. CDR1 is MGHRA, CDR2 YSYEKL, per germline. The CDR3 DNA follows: TGCGCCAGCAGCCAGATCAGAGGGGGGGATGGAAACACCATATATTTT. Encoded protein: CASSQIRGGDGNTIYF.

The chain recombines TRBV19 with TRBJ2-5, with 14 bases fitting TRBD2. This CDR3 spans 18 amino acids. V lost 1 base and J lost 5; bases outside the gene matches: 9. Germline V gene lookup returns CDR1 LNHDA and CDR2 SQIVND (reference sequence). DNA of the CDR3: TGTGCCAGTAGTATAGTACGACTAGCGGGAGGGATAGGGGAGACCCAGTACTTC. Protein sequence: CASSIVRLAGGIGETQYF.

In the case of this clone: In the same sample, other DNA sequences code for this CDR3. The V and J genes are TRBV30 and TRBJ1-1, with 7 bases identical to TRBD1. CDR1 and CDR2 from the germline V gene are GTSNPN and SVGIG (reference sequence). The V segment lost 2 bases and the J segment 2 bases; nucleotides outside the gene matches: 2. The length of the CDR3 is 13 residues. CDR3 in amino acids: CAWSRQGNTEAFF. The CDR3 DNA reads TGTGCCTGGAGTAGACAGGGAAACACTGAAGCTTTCTTT. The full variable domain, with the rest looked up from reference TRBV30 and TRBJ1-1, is SQTIHQWPATLVQPVGSPLSLECTVEGTSNPNLYWYRQAAGRGLQLLFYSVGIGQISSEVPQNLSASRPQDRQFILSSKKLLLSDSGFYLCAWSRQGNTEAFFGQGTRLTVV.

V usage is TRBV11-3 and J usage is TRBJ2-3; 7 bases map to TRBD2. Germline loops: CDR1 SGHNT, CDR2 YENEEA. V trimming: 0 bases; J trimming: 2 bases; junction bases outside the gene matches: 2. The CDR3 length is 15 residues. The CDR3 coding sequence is TGTGCCAGCAGCTTAGACGCGGGAGCCACAGATACGCAGTATTTT. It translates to CASSLDAGATDTQYF.

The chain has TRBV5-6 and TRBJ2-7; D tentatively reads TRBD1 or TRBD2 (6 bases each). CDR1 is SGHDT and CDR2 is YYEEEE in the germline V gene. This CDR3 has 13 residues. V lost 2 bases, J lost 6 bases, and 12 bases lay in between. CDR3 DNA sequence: TGTGCCAGCAGCTTTAGGGGGGTAGTCGAGCAGTACTTC. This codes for CASSFRGVVEQYF.

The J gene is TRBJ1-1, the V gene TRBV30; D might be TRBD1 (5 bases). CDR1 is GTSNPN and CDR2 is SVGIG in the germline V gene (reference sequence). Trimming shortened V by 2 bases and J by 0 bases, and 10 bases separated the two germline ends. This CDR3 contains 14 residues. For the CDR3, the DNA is TGTGCCTGGAGTCTCCCAGGGATGAACACTGAAGCTTTCTTT. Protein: CAWSLPGMNTEAFF. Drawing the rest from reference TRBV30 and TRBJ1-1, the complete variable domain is SQTIHQWPATLVQPVGSPLSLECTVEGTSNPNLYWYRQAAGRGLQLLFYSVGIGQISSEVPQNLSASRPQDRQFILSSKKLLLSDSGFYLCAWSLPGMNTEAFFGQGTRLTVV.

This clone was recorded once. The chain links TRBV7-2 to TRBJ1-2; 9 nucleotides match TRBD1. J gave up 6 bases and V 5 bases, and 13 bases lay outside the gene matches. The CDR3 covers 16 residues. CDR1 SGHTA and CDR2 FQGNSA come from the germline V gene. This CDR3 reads CASSLPDRGRLDGYTF. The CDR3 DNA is TGTGCCAGCAGCCTTCCTGACAGGGGGAGGTTGGATGGCTACACCTTC.

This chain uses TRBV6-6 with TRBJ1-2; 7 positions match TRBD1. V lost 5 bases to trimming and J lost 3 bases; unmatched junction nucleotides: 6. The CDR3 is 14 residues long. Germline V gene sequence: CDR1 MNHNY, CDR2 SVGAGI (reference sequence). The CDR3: CASSRQGEDYGYTF. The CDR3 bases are TGTGCCAGCAGTCGACAGGGCGAGGACTATGGCTACACCTTC.

The CDR3 nucleotides are TGTGCCAGCAGTGTATGGGAAACTGAAGCTTTCTTT. Protein: CASSVWETEAFF. The chain has TRBV2 and TRBJ1-1; D ambiguous. Germline V lookup: CDR1 SNHLY, CDR2 FYNNEI. The length of the CDR3 is 12 residues. V was trimmed by 4 bases and J by 5 bases, leaving 8 bases between them.

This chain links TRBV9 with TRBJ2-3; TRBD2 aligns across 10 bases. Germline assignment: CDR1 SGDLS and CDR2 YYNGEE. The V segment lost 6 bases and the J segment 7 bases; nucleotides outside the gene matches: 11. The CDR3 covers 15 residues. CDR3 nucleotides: TGTGCCAGCACCCAGAACCTAGCGGGGGCAAATACGCAGTATTTT. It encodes CASTQNLAGANTQYF.

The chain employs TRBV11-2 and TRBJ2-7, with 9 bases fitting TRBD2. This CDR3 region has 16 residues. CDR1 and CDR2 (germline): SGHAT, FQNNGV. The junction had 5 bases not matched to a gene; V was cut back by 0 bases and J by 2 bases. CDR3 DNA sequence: TGTGCCAGCAGCTTAGATATTGGCGGGGGGGCCTACGAGCAGTACTTC. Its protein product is CASSLDIGGGAYEQYF.

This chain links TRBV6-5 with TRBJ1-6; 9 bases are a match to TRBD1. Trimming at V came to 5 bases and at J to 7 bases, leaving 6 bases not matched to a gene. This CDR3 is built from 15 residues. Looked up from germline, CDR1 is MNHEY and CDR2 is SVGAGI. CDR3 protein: CASSPTGGINSPLHF. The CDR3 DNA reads TGTGCCAGCAGTCCCACAGGGGGCATCAATTCACCCCTCCACTTT.

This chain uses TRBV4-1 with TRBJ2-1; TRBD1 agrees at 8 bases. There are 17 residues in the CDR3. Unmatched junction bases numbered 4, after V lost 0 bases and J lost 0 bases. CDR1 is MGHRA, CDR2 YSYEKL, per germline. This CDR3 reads CASSQEGQGSSYNEQFF. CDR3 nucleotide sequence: TGCGCCAGCAGCCAAGAAGGACAGGGTAGCTCCTACAATGAGCAGTTCTTC.

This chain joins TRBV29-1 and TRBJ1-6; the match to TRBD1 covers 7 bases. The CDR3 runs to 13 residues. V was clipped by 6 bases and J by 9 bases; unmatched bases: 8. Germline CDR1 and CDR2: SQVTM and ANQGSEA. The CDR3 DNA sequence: TGCAGCGTAGCGACAGGGTTTGGTTCACCCCTCCACTTT. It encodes CSVATGFGSPLHF.

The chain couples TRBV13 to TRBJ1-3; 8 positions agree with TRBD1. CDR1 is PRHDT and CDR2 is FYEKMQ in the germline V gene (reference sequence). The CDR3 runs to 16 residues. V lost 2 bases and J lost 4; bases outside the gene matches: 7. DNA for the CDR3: TGTGCCAGCAGCTTACAAGTCACAGGGGGGGGAAACACCATATATTTT. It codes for CASSLQVTGGGNTIYF.

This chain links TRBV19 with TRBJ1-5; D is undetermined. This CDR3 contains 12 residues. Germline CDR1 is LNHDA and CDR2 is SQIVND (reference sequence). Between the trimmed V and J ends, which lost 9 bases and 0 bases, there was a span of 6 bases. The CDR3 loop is CASSYSNQPQHF. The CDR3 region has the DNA TGTGCCAGCTCTTATAGCAATCAGCCCCAGCATTTT. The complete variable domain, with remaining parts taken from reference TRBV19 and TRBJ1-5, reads DGGITQSPKYLFRKEGQNVTLSCEQNLNHDAMYWYRQDPGQGLRLIYYSQIVNDFQKGDIAEGYSVSREKKESFPLTVTSAQKNPTAFYLCASSYSNQPQHFGDGTRLSIL.

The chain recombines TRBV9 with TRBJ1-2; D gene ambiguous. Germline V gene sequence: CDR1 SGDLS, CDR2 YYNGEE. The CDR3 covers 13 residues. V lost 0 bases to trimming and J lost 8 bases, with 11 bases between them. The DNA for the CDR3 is TGTGCCAGCAGCGTAGGCGGGGAGGGAGGCTACACCTTC. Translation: CASSVGGEGGYTF.

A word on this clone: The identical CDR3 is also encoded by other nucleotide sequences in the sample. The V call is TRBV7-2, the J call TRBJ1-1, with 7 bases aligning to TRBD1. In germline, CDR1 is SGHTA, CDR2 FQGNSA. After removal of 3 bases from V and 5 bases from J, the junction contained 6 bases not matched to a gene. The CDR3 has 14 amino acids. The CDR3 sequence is CASSLQGGETEAFF. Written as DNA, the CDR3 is TGTGCCAGCAGCTTGCAGGGGGGGGAGACTGAAGCTTTCTTT.

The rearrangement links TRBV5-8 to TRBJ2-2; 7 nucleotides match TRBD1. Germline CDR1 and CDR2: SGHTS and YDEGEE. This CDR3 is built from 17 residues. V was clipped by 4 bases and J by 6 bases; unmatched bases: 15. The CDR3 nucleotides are TGTGCCAGCAGCCCGATAGGGGGCTTAGTGTTTCCCGGGGAGCTGTTTTTT. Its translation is CASSPIGGLVFPGELFF.

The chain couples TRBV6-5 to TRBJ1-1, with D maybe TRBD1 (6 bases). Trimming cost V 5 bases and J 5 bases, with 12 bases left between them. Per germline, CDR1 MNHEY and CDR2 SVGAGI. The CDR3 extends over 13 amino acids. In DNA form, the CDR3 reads TGTGCCAGCAGTCAGGGGATTAGGACTGAAGCTTTCTTT. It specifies CASSQGIRTEAFF.

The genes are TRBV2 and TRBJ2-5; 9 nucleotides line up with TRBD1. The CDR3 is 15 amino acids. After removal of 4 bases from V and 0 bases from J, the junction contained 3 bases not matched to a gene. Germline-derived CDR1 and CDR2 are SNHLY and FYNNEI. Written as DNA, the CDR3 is TGTGCCAGCAGTGGGACAGGGGCCGACCAAGAGACCCAGTACTTC. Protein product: CASSGTGADQETQYF.

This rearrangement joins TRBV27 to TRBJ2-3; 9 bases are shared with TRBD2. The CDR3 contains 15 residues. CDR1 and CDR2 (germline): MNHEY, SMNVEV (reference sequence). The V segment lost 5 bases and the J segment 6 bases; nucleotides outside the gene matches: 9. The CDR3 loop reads CASSLAGGPWDTQYF. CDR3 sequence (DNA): TGTGCCAGCAGTCTGGCGGGAGGGCCGTGGGATACGCAGTATTTT.

The CDR3 DNA reads as TGTGCCAGCAGCCAGGACAGTCAGCCCCAGCATTTT. It specifies CASSQDSQPQHF. This chain joins TRBV7-9 and TRBJ1-5, with D tentatively TRBD1 (6 bases). Germline loops: CDR1 SEHNR, CDR2 FQNEAQ (reference sequence). The V gene lost 5 bases and the J gene lost 6 bases, with 8 bases spanning the gap. CDR3 size: 12 residues.